This TCR beta chain is drawn from a study of T-cell memory formation after mild COVID-19. Study findings and constraints: The authors left the SARS-CoV-2 specificity of second-wave clones peaking on day 37 unconfirmed. While clones contracting from day 15 to 85 were balanced between CD4 and CD8, later expanders leaned CD4+. A subset of responding clones appeared in pre-infection memory, suggesting cross-reactive memory joined.

This CDR3 is 15 amino acids long. Trimming cost V 7 bases and J 3 bases; bases outside gene matches: 5. Each CDR3 protein gets one entry after TCRdb re-called the 5' RACE reads with MiXCR. The sample has approximately 570,000 distinct CDR3 sequences, over 15% seen once. This clonotype showed up just once. Its antigen remains unidentified. The chain combines TRBV12-3 or TRBV12-4 with TRBJ2-1; TRBD2 aligns across 11 bases. The sequence was collected from an adult woman who had mild COVID-19 (a few samples of this study predate the infection). Cell type and time point are not known. The source material was PBMCs or a T cell subset sorted from them (not recorded which). The DNA for the CDR3 is TGTGCCAGCAAAGTGACTAGCGGGATCTACAATGAGCAGTTCTTC. This sequence encodes CASKVTSGIYNEQFF.